A selection of T cell receptor beta chains follows, all from one sample in a study of blood T cell repertoires in COVID-19. Sequenced by immunoSEQ multiplex PCR; TCRdb stores in-frame clones only, minus some. The data contain around 120,000 clones, about 88% of them seen just once; the ten biggest clones take up 1.5% to 1.9%. Material for sequencing was peripheral blood. Receptor source: a human donor in a cohort sampled during active COVID-19. CDR3s include the opening cysteine and the closing phenylalanine or tryptophan. The order of the fields is D gene, V gene, J gene, CDR3 length, CDR3 protein, CDR3 DNA. A D gene is named only where the DNA matches it firmly.

d_gene: .; v_gene: TRBV28; j_gene: TRBJ2-3; len: 13; CDR3aa: CASSLPGTDTQYF; CDR3nt: TGTGCCAGCAGTTTGCCGGGTACAGATACGCAGTATTTT
d_gene: .; v_gene: TRBV19; j_gene: TRBJ1-1; len: 13; CDR3aa: CASSITGLSEAFF; CDR3nt: TGTGCCAGTAGTATTACAGGGCTCTCTGAAGCTTTCTTT
d_gene: .; v_gene: TRBV4-1; j_gene: TRBJ2-7; len: 16; CDR3aa: CASSQVAGGTAYEQYF; CDR3nt: TGCGCCAGCAGCCAAGTTGCGGGCGGGACAGCCTACGAGCAGTACTTC
d_gene: .; v_gene: TRBV7-9; j_gene: TRBJ2-3; len: 14; CDR3aa: CASSPDRPTDTQYF; CDR3nt: TGTGCCAGCAGCCCCGACAGACCCACAGATACGCAGTATTTT
d_gene: .; v_gene: TRBV19; j_gene: TRBJ2-3; len: 16; CDR3aa: CASSITDRKSTDTQYF; CDR3nt: TGTGCCAGTAGTATAACGGACAGAAAAAGCACAGATACGCAGTATTTT
d_gene: TRBD2; v_gene: TRBV5-1; j_gene: TRBJ2-3; len: 18; CDR3aa: CASSPPGTSGGKSDTQYF; CDR3nt: TGCGCCAGCAGCCCGCCCGGGACTAGCGGGGGGAAGTCAGATACGCAGTATTTT
d_gene: .; v_gene: TRBV9; j_gene: TRBJ2-7; len: 12; CDR3aa: CASSDDNYEQYF; CDR3nt: TGTGCCAGCAGCGACGACAACTACGAGCAGTACTTC
d_gene: TRBD1; v_gene: TRBV6-1; j_gene: TRBJ1-4; len: 17; CDR3aa: CASSEALYRGGNEKLFF; CDR3nt: TGTGCCAGCAGTGAAGCCCTATACAGGGGAGGAAATGAAAAACTGTTTTTT
d_gene: TRBD2; v_gene: TRBV4-1; j_gene: TRBJ2-1; len: 16; CDR3aa: CASSQGREGTYNEQFF; CDR3nt: TGCGCCAGCAGCCAAGGGCGGGAGGGCACCTACAATGAGCAGTTCTTC
d_gene: TRBD2; v_gene: TRBV23-1; j_gene: TRBJ2-1; len: 15; CDR3aa: CASSPSGGFSDEQFF; CDR3nt: TGCGCCAGCTCCCCTAGCGGGGGGTTTTCGGATGAGCAGTTCTTC